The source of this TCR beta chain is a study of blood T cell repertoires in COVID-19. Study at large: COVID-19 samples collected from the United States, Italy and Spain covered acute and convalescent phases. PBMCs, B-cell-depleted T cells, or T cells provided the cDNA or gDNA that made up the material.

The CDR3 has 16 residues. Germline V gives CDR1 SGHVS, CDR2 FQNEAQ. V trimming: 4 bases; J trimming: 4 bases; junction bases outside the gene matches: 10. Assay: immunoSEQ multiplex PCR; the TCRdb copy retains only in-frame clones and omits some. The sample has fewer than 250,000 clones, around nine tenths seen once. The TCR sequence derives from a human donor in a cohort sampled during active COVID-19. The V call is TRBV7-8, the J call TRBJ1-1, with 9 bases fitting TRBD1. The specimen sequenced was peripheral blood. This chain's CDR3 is CASSSGGTGRGTEAFF. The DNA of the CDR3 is TGTGCCAGCAGCTCGGGGGGGACAGGGCGAGGCACTGAAGCTTTCTTT. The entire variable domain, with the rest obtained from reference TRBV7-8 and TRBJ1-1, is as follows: GAGVSQSPRYKVAKRGQDVALRCDPISGHVSLFWYQQALGQGPEFLTYFQNEAQLDKSGLPSDRFFAERPEGSVSTLKIQRTQQEDSAVYLCASSSGGTGRGTEAFFGQGTRLTVV.